The 9 T cell receptor beta chains in this list originate from one sample, sequenced in a study of radiation and T cells in renal cell carcinoma. Only in-frame clones appear in the TCRdb table, and some are missing; sequencing was by immunoSEQ multiplex PCR. The sample contains approximately 150,000 clones, 86% of which appear only once. This sample's time point: blood 4 weeks post-SBRT, at nephrectomy. Documented treatment: 15 Gy SBRT to primary tumor, nephrectomy 4 weeks later. The input for sequencing was blood, taken from a patient whose treatment included radiotherapy and nephrectomy. The receptor source for this set is a woman between 45 and 60 years old with renal cell carcinoma.

The J gene is TRBJ1-2, the V gene TRBV4-1; TRBD1 matches 8 bases. The CDR3 runs to 15 residues. Germline-derived CDR1 and CDR2 are MGHRA and YSYEKL. V lost 4 bases to trimming and J lost 4 bases; unmatched junction nucleotides: 8. The DNA of the CDR3 is TGCGCCAGCAGCCCATGGACAGGGTCTGGCTATGGCTACACCTTC. This translates into CASSPWTGSGYGYTF.

The chain has TRBV5-5 and TRBJ2-7, with 9 bases lining up with TRBD1. J was trimmed by 3 bases and V by 3 bases; bases with no gene match: 1. CDR1 SGHKS and CDR2 YYEKEE come from the germline V gene (reference sequence). CDR3 size: 13 residues. Here the CDR3 reads CASSSDRGYEQYF. CDR3 nucleotides: TGTGCCAGCAGCTCGGACAGGGGCTACGAGCAGTACTTC.

The table lists this clone with a count of one. V gene TRBV18 combines with J gene TRBJ1-2, with TRBD1 matching 7 bases. The CDR3 contains 15 residues. Germline CDR1 and CDR2: KGHSH and LQKENI. Germline trimming cut 6 bases from V and 5 bases from J; bases unmatched to any gene: 12. Here the CDR3 reads CASSIGQVNRYGYTF. The CDR3 coding sequence is TGTGCCAGCTCTATTGGACAGGTGAATCGTTATGGCTACACCTTC.

The V and J genes are TRBV19 and TRBJ1-1; D remains ambiguous. The germline gives CDR1 LNHDA, CDR2 SQIVND (reference sequence). Trimming stripped 4 bases from V and 4 bases from J, with 16 bases between. The CDR3 totals 15 residues. The CDR3 is CASSTTQDSGTEAFF. DNA for the CDR3: TGTGCCAGTAGTACCACGCAGGACTCGGGCACTGAAGCTTTCTTT.

This chain links TRBV6-1 with TRBJ1-1; maybe TRBD1 (5 bases). Trimming stripped 6 bases from V and 6 bases from J, with 8 bases between. CDR1 is MNHNS and CDR2 is SASEGT in the germline V gene. The CDR3 has 11 residues. The chain's CDR3 is CASRTVSEAFF. The CDR3 region has the DNA TGTGCCAGCAGGACAGTCTCTGAAGCTTTCTTT.

V usage is TRBV30 and J usage is TRBJ2-4; D gene ambiguous. Trimming removed 0 bases from V and 1 base from J, with 22 bases in between. In germline, CDR1 is GTSNPN, CDR2 SVGIG (reference sequence). The CDR3 extends over 19 amino acids. CDR3 nucleotide sequence: TGTGCCTGGAGTGTACACGATCAACGGGCCTTTACTGCCAAAAACATTCAGTACTTC. It yields the protein CAWSVHDQRAFTAKNIQYF.

The chain uses TRBV7-9 and TRBJ2-5; 8 bases align to TRBD1. Germline V CDR1 and CDR2: SEHNR, FQNEAQ (reference sequence). J lost 0 bases, V lost 5 bases, and 8 bases had no gene match. This CDR3 is built from 16 residues. CDR3 sequence (DNA): TGTGCCAGCAGCCCGGACAGGGTTCGAGACCAAGAGACCCAGTACTTC. Translating gives CASSPDRVRDQETQYF.

The chain is built from TRBV19 and TRBJ2-7, with unresolved D. CDR3 length: 14 residues. V was shortened by 1 base and J by 6 bases, with 13 bases between the two germline ends. Germline loops: CDR1 LNHDA, CDR2 SQIVND (reference sequence). CDR3 residues: CASSIGLELGEQYF. In DNA form, the CDR3 reads TGTGCCAGTAGTATAGGATTAGAGCTGGGCGAGCAGTACTTC.

The chain carries TRBV6-5 and TRBJ2-7, with D tentatively TRBD2 (7 bases). CDR3 size: 13 residues. Trimming removed 2 bases at V and 11 bases at J, with 16 bases between. The V gene's germline CDR1 is MNHEY and CDR2 SVGAGI. This CDR3 reads CASSYRLEGGEYF. In DNA form, the CDR3 reads TGTGCCAGCAGTTACCGTCTAGAGGGGGGGGAGTACTTC.